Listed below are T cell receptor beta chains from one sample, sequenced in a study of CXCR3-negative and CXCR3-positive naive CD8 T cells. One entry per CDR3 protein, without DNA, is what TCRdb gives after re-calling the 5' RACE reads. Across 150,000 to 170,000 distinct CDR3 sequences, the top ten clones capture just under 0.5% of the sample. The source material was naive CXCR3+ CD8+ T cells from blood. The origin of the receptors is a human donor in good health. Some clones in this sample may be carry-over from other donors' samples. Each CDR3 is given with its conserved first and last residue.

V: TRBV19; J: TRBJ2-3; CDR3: CASSRRIDSTTDTQYF
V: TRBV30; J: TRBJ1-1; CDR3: CAWSGPGDTEAFF
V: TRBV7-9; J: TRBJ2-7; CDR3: CASSPGQNLWHEQYF
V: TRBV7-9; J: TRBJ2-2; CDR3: CASSLRDRGPNGELFF
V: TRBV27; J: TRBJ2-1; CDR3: CASSSLLAGGSGEQFF
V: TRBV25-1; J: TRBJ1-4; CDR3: CASSPGPAGEKLFF
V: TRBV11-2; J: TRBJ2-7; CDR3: CASSSVVAGASYEQYF
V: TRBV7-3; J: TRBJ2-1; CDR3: CASRLTGLTEQFF
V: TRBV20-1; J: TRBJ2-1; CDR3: CSARDQSSYNEQFF
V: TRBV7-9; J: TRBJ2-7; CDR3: CASSLPAAYEQYF
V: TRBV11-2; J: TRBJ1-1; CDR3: CASSLYARTNEGTEAFF
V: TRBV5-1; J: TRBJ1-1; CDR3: CASSLETSEAFF
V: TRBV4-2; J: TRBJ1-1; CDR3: CASSQSQGAGTEAFF
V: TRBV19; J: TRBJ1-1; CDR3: CASSTRDRLNTEAFF
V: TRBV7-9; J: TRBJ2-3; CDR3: CASSLAYGYTTTDTQYF
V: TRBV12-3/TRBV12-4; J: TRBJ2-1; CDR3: CASPQTGTGAQFF
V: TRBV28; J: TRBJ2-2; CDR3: CASSLRFFGELFF
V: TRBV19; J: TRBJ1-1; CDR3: CASSRELDTEAFF
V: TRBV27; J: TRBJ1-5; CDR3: CASSPGRSNQPQHF
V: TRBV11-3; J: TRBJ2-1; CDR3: CASSSRWGDEQFF
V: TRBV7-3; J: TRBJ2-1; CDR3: CASSLGQGDYNEQFF
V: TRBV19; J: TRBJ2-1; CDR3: CASSMTSGHNSYNEQFF